These 9 T cell receptor beta chains share one sample of origin, sequenced in a study of blood T cell repertoires in COVID-19. Clones were read by immunoSEQ multiplex PCR, and TCRdb kept only the in-frame ones, dropping some. The sample lists about 170,000 clones, less than 85% occurring once. The sequenced sample was peripheral blood. The receptors originated from a woman of 80 years or more with active or convalescent COVID-19.

The CDR3 coding sequence is TGTGCCAGCAGCTTGGTGGGACTAGCGGGAGCGGGGAAGGATACGCAGTATTTT. Translating it yields CASSLVGLAGAGKDTQYF. The genes are TRBV5-4 and TRBJ2-3, with 14 bases identical to TRBD2. J lost 6 bases, V lost 0 bases, and 9 bases had no gene match. This CDR3 contains 18 residues. Germline CDR1 and CDR2: SGHNT and YYREEE (reference sequence).

The chain joins TRBV30 to TRBJ1-5, with TRBD1 as a possible D gene (5 bases). The length of the CDR3 is 13 residues. Trimming pared 3 bases from V and 7 bases from J, leaving 13 bases between. Germline values: CDR1 GTSNPN, CDR2 SVGIG (reference sequence). The CDR3 nucleotides read TGTGCCTGGAGGGTAGGGGAGGGACAGCCCCAGCATTTT. Protein sequence: CAWRVGEGQPQHF.

This clone has just a few counts. The J gene is TRBJ2-2, the V gene TRBV5-1; D uncertain. The CDR3 contains 13 residues. Looked up from germline, CDR1 is SGHRS and CDR2 is YFSETQ. Trimming removed 0 bases from V and 8 bases from J, with 8 bases in between. The CDR3 is CASSLDPVGELFF. The DNA for the CDR3 is TGCGCCAGCAGCTTGGATCCCGTAGGGGAGCTGTTTTTT. Supplemented by reference TRBV5-1 and TRBJ2-2, the full variable domain reads KAGVTQTPRYLIKTRGQQVTLSCSPISGHRSVSWYQQTPGQGLQFLFEYFSETQRNKGNFPGRFSGRQFSNSRSEMNVSTLELGDSALYLCASSLDPVGELFFGEGSRLTVL.

The chain carries TRBV5-6 and TRBJ2-5, with TRBD2 matching 7 bases. J gave up 7 bases and V 3 bases, and 12 bases lay outside the gene matches. The CDR3 loop spans 15 amino acids. Germline values: CDR1 SGHDT, CDR2 YYEEEE. The CDR3 DNA sequence: TGTGCCAGCAGCTCGGCCGGCGGGGGTCTGGCGACCCAGTACTTC. It translates to CASSSAGGGLATQYF.

The J gene is TRBJ1-1, the V gene TRBV27, with 8 bases aligning to TRBD1. The CDR3 is made up of 14 amino acids. Germline V lookup: CDR1 MNHEY, CDR2 SMNVEV (reference sequence). J was trimmed by 4 bases and V by 6 bases; bases with no gene match: 7. CDR3 loop: CASRDFTGGTEAFF. For the CDR3, the DNA is TGTGCCAGCAGAGATTTTACAGGGGGCACTGAAGCTTTCTTT.

CDR3 amino acids: CAIRPTSGRAQQYF. Here the CDR3 DNA reads TGTGCCATCAGACCCACTAGCGGGAGGGCCCAGCAGTACTTC. The genes are TRBV10-3 and TRBJ2-7; 13 bases match TRBD2. The CDR3 runs 14 residues. Germline-derived CDR1 and CDR2 are ENHRY and SYGVKD. J was trimmed by 8 bases and V by 6 bases; bases with no gene match: 7.

This chain links TRBV6-5 with TRBJ1-2; tentatively, D is TRBD1 (6 bases). V lost 10 bases and J lost 6, with 18 bases in between. Germline V lookup: CDR1 MNHEY, CDR2 SVGAGI. The CDR3 is 13 residues long. The DNA for the CDR3 is TGTGCCACCCTGTATTCAGGGGCGAATGGCTACACCTTC. Translating it yields CATLYSGANGYTF.

The chain has TRBV10-1 and TRBJ1-1, with TRBD1 identical over 7 bases. Trimming removed 8 bases from V and 14 bases from J; junction bases left unmatched: 20. This CDR3 contains 14 residues. Per germline, CDR1 WNHNN and CDR2 SYGVQD (reference sequence). The DNA of the CDR3 is TGCGCCAGCGGACGCCTCCGAGAACAGGGGCCGCTCTTCTTT. It translates to CASGRLREQGPLFF.

The chain has TRBV5-1 and TRBJ1-3; tentative D call: TRBD1 (5 bases). CDR1 SGHRS and CDR2 YFSETQ come from the germline V gene. CDR3 length: 16 residues. V was trimmed by 2 bases and J by 2 bases, leaving 14 bases between them. CDR3 in amino acids: CASSLHQTATGNTIYF. In DNA form, the CDR3 reads TGCGCCAGCAGCTTACATCAGACAGCGACTGGAAACACCATATATTTT.